The next 15 T cell receptor beta chains were all read from a single sample in a study of T cell repertoires in MIS-A myocarditis. Using immunoSEQ multiplex PCR, the repertoire was profiled, and TCRdb retains in-frame clones only, with some absent. The table has around 10,000 clones, roughly 90% seen once; the top ten hold 2% to 2.5%. The sequenced sample was thoracic lymph node tissue obtained at autopsy. All receptors derive from a man aged 18 to 30 with fulminant myocarditis from multisystem inflammatory syndrome in adults (MIS-A) after COVID-19.

This chain uses TRBV27 with TRBJ1-5, with a possible D match to TRBD1 (6 bases). CDR1 is MNHEY and CDR2 is SMNVEV in the germline V gene (reference sequence). The V and J ends lost 8 bases and 0 bases respectively, with 17 bases between them. The CDR3 has 16 residues. CDR3 loop: CASAPDRLLSNQPQHF. The CDR3 DNA reads TGTGCCAGCGCCCCGGACAGACTTCTTAGCAATCAGCCCCAGCATTTT.

The J gene is TRBJ2-7, the V gene TRBV5-1, with 9 bases lining up with TRBD1. Per the germline V gene, CDR1 is SGHRS and CDR2 is YFSETQ. V lost 1 base, J lost 5 bases, and 25 bases stayed unmatched. The CDR3 is 21 residues long. The CDR3: CASSLWDRARVDGLFTHEQYF. The CDR3 DNA reads as TGCGCCAGCAGCTTGTGGGACAGGGCACGTGTTGACGGACTGTTCACCCACGAGCAGTACTTC.

This clone occurred once. V and J are TRBV5-5 and TRBJ1-1, with D tentatively TRBD1 (5 bases). This CDR3 is 13 amino acids long. V was clipped by 0 bases and J by 4 bases, with 7 bases between them. Germline CDR1 reads SGHKS; CDR2 reads YYEKEE (reference sequence). The CDR3 coding sequence is TGTGCCAGCAGCTTGGGGGGGGGCACTGAAGCTTTCTTT. Translation gives CASSLGGGTEAFF. The whole variable domain, remainder taken from reference TRBV5-5 and TRBJ1-1, is DAGVTQSPTHLIKTRGQQVTLRCSPISGHKSVSWYQQVLGQGPQFIFQYYEKEERGRGNFPDRFSARQFPNYSSELNVNALLLGDSALYLCASSLGGGTEAFFGQGTRLTVV.

The chain employs TRBV7-2 and TRBJ2-7; D might be TRBD1 (6 bases). V was cut by 3 bases and J by 6 bases, with 18 bases left in between. This CDR3 spans 15 amino acids. Per the germline V gene, CDR1 is SGHTA and CDR2 is FQGNSA. The CDR3 sequence: CASSFTRQASGEQYF. CDR3 coding DNA: TGTGCCAGCAGCTTTACCCGACAGGCGTCGGGCGAGCAGTACTTC. The full variable domain, in which reference TRBV7-2 and TRBJ2-7 provide the parts outside the CDR3, is GAGVSQSPSNKVTEKGKDVELRCDPISGHTALYWYRQSLGQGLEFLIYFQGNSAPDKSGLPSDRFSAERTGGSVSTLTIQRTQQEDSAVYLCASSFTRQASGEQYFGPGTRLTVT.

This chain uses TRBV10-3 with TRBJ2-1; 16 bases line up with TRBD2. Germline assignment: CDR1 ENHRY and CDR2 SYGVKD. This CDR3 region has 18 residues. With V trimmed by 5 bases and J by 8 bases, 12 bases remained unmatched. The CDR3 protein is CAISQEGTSGRAEDEQFF. In DNA form, the CDR3 reads TGTGCCATCAGTCAAGAAGGGACTAGCGGGAGGGCCGAGGATGAGCAGTTCTTC.

The sample holds one count of this clone. The rearrangement links TRBV11-2 to TRBJ2-7, with a tentative D call TRBD2 (6 bases). This CDR3 comprises 15 residues. The germline V and J ends were trimmed by 3 bases and 0 bases, with 12 bases remaining between them. The V gene's germline CDR1 is SGHAT and CDR2 FQNNGV. The CDR3 nucleotides read TGTGCCAGCAGCTTCCTTAGCGGCACCTCCTACGAGCAGTACTTC. It encodes CASSFLSGTSYEQYF. Variable domain in full (rest from reference TRBV11-2 and TRBJ2-7): EAGVAQSPRYKIIEKRQSVAFWCNPISGHATLYWYQQILGQGPKLLIQFQNNGVVDDSQLPKDRFSAERLKGVDSTLKIQPAKLEDSAVYLCASSFLSGTSYEQYFGPGTRLTVT.

This clone was recorded only once. The chain couples TRBV6-2 or TRBV6-3 to TRBJ1-2, with D perhaps TRBD1 (5 bases). This CDR3 has 14 amino acids. The germline V gene encodes CDR1 MNHEY and CDR2 SVGEGT. V was pared by 5 bases and J by 6 bases, with 16 bases between. This chain's CDR3 is CASSPGTPPDGYTF. In DNA, the CDR3 is TGTGCCAGCAGTCCCGGGACGCCTCCCGATGGCTACACCTTC.

The genes are TRBV18 and TRBJ1-1; unclear D gene. V was clipped by 3 bases and J by 1 base, with 6 bases between them. The CDR3 extends over 13 amino acids. The germline V gene encodes CDR1 KGHSH and CDR2 LQKENI. The CDR3: CASSPIGNTEAFF. The CDR3, as DNA: TGTGCCAGCTCACCGATCGGGAACACTGAAGCTTTCTTT.

The chain joins TRBV6-2 or TRBV6-3 to TRBJ1-1; no firm D call. The CDR3 extends over 14 amino acids. Trimming took off 3 bases at V and 0 bases at J, with 8 bases between the two ends. Germline V gives CDR1 MNHEY, CDR2 SVGEGT. The CDR3 loop reads CASSYGRLNTEAFF. DNA of the CDR3: TGTGCCAGCAGTTATGGCAGATTGAACACTGAAGCTTTCTTT.

CDR3 bases: TGTGCCAGCAGCTTATTAAAAGGGGTGGCCCGGGTGGCCAAAAACATTCAGTACTTC. As protein: CASSLLKGVARVAKNIQYF. The gene calls are TRBV7-9 and TRBJ2-4; weak D call: TRBD1 (5 bases). Trimming removed 2 bases at V and 1 base at J, with 21 bases between. This CDR3 contains 19 residues. CDR1 is SEHNR and CDR2 is FQNEAQ in the germline V gene (reference sequence).

V is TRBV6-1 and J is TRBJ1-5, with D unclear. Germline lookup yields CDR1 MNHNS and CDR2 SASEGT. Trimming shortened V by 2 bases and J by 2 bases, and 13 bases separated the two germline ends. The CDR3 loop spans 16 amino acids. Here the CDR3 DNA reads TGTGCCAGCAGTGAAATGGAGGGAAGTGGCAATCAGCCCCAGCATTTT. As protein: CASSEMEGSGNQPQHF.

The gene calls are TRBV27 and TRBJ1-1; a weak D match, TRBD1 (5 bases). Per the germline V gene, CDR1 is MNHEY and CDR2 is SMNVEV (reference sequence). This CDR3 has 13 amino acids. V lost 0 bases and J 7 bases, leaving 9 bases between the germline ends. The DNA of the CDR3 is TGTGCCAGCAGTTTATCGACCGACAGTGAAGCTTTCTTT. As protein: CASSLSTDSEAFF.

CDR3 nucleotides: TGTGCCAGCAGCGCCGGGACAGGGTTTGAAAAACTGTTTTTT. As protein: CASSAGTGFEKLFF. The chain uses TRBV9 and TRBJ1-4; 9 bases fit TRBD1. The CDR3 extends over 14 amino acids. Germline V lookup: CDR1 SGDLS, CDR2 YYNGEE. The V segment lost 3 bases and the J segment 7 bases; nucleotides outside the gene matches: 4.

The chain links TRBV25-1 to TRBJ1-2, with D tentatively TRBD1 (5 bases). The germline V gene encodes CDR1 MGHDK and CDR2 SYGVNS. Trimming stripped 8 bases from V and 4 bases from J, with 14 bases between. The length of the CDR3 is 13 residues. Here the CDR3 DNA reads TGTGCCAGCGCCGGCGGAGGGACCTATGGCTACACCTTC. Protein: CASAGGGTYGYTF.

This chain connects TRBV28 to TRBJ1-6; a possible D gene is TRBD1 (6 bases). CDR3 length: 14 residues. In germline, CDR1 is MDHEN, CDR2 SYDVKM. Trimming took 8 bases from V and 9 from J, leaving 17 bases between them. In DNA, the CDR3 is TGTGCCAGCCTCACAGGGCCAGATGGTTCACCCCTCCACTTT. Translating gives CASLTGPDGSPLHF.